This T cell receptor beta chain was recovered during a study of OX40 agonist ivuxolimab in advanced cancers. Regarding the research as a whole: Ivuxolimab was a fully human IgG2 agonistic monoclonal antibody targeting the costimulatory receptor OX40 (CD134). Partial responses occurred in three dose-escalation patients, of whom one had hepatocellular carcinoma and two had cutaneous melanoma. Among the roughly 54 dose-escalation patients, some 20 had hepatocellular carcinoma, roughly 15 melanoma, 9 renal cell carcinoma and 9 head and neck cancer. Prior anti-PD-1, anti-PD-L1 or anti-CTLA-4 therapy was permitted, and about two fifths of dose-escalation patients had received checkpoint inhibitors. A male proportion of 82.7% and a mean age of approximately 60 years, ranging from 23 to 79, were recorded for the dose-escalation cohort. Intravenous ivuxolimab was administered to patients every 2 weeks at six dose levels: 0.01, 0.1, 0.3, 1.5, 3 and 10 mg/kg. The purpose of peripheral TCRbeta sequencing was to test whether ivuxolimab changed TCR sequence diversity and led to clonal T-cell expansion. The paper reports the monotherapy dose-escalation portion (N of about 50 patients) of the phase I ivuxolimab trial.

The investigation overall reported the following: At doses from 0.1 to 3.0 mg/kg, clonal expansion was seen in both CD4+ and CD8+ blood T cells between baseline and week 6. Low levels of normalized T-cell clonal expansion were also shown by some nonresponding patients. After ivuxolimab, CD8+ T cells had more expanded clones than CD4+ T cells on average. The antigen specificity of the peripheral T cells that underwent clonal expansion was not determined. Partial responders in the 0.1-3.0 mg/kg groups had among the lowest normalized peripheral clonal expansion, especially among CD8+ T cells.

From the germline V gene, CDR1 is SGHRS and CDR2 is YFSETQ. The CDR3, from cysteine to phenylalanine, totals 14 residues. Left in the record is the CDR3 DNA by itself, 42 bases read in frame from the first base. Deletion took 7 bases off V and 4 bases off J, with a span of 16 bases between the germline ends. With respect to this clone: No cognate antigen has been identified for it. No clone much larger than this one lies a single base away; base qualities are absent.

Patients with a history of autoimmune disease or receiving systemic immunosuppression were excluded from the trial. Peripheral blood for TCR sequencing was drawn from every dose cohort at baseline, at cycle 4 day 1 and at cycle 7 day 1. Samples were obtained from an open-label, multicenter, first-in-human phase I dose-escalation trial of ivuxolimab. Adults with locally advanced or metastatic melanoma, renal cell, hepatocellular, or head and neck squamous cell carcinoma were enrolled in the trial. CD4+ and CD8+ T cells were sorted separately from peripheral blood before TCR sequencing. To sequence the TCRbeta CDR3 region, genomic DNA was isolated from the sorted cells. TCRbeta CDR3 regions were sequenced using the immunoSEQ Assay. The clones in this table, taken by TCRdb from immuneACCESS, are in-frame only. Not every clone is retained; where verified, under half of the shortfall comes from an unresolved V gene, and the cause of the rest is unknown. The sample data list 60,000 to 90,000 clones, and 86% of these were observed just once. Of the sample, approximately 0.73% is held by the ten largest clones.

This TCR was recovered from an adult with an advanced solid tumor such as melanoma, head and neck, liver or kidney cancer. The rearranged chain carries TRBV5-1 and TRBJ2-3; TRBD2 is a weak D gene call, 6 bases matching. Sequenced here: CD4+ or CD8+ T cells sorted from blood, sampled in a trial of the OX40 agonist ivuxolimab. CDR3 region: CASRDSGPADTQYF. The DNA is TGCGCCAGCCGGGACTCCGGACCGGCAGATACGCAGTATTTT.